Given below is one T cell receptor beta chain in context. Antigen specificity is unknown. The sample comes from a study of long-term antiretroviral therapy in people with HIV. This CDR3 contains 13 residues. Germline V CDR1 and CDR2: SGHRS, YFSETQ. V was pared by 0 bases and J by 6 bases, with 7 bases between. In the United States, treatment was given to all participants with HIV. Study findings and constraints: There were no data on ART adherence, viral resistance or therapy changes, a gap that limits inferences about post-ART repertoire changes.

Survey-level immunoSEQ v3.0 assays were run. Assay: immunoSEQ multiplex PCR; the TCRdb copy retains only in-frame clones and omits some. The sample has about 15,000 clones, 81% seen once. Sequencing was performed on unsorted PBMCs, taken roughly 1.3 years before starting antiretroviral therapy. This clonotype originated in a young man with HIV. The V and J genes are TRBV5-1 and TRBJ1-5; no firm D call. The CDR3 protein is CASSLGESQPQHF. DNA for the CDR3: TGCGCCAGCAGCTTGGGGGAAAGTCAGCCCCAGCATTTT.